This TCR beta chain was sequenced in a study of graft-versus-host responses after intestinal transplantation. Findings and limits, study-wide: Early post-transplant HvG declines showed an association with peak circulating GvH clone levels.

Clones were sequenced by immunoSEQ multiplex PCR, and TCRdb holds only the in-frame ones, with some missing. Of over 20,000 clones listed, approximately 46% are singletons. This CDR3 spans 15 amino acids. Trimming took 7 bases from V and 0 from J; bases not matched to a gene: 5. Germline V gives CDR1 KGHSH, CDR2 LQKENI. After mixed lymphocyte reaction, dividing CD4+ and CD8+ responder T cells were sorted. The rearrangement uses TRBV18 and TRBJ1-1, with TRBD1 identical over 10 bases. The sequence was collected from a human patient who received an intestinal transplant. The material sequenced was alloreactive CD4+ T cells from a mixed lymphocyte reaction culture, taken before intestinal transplant. Subset specified: CFSE-low proliferating T cells sorted from roughly six-day pre-transplant mixed lymphocyte reaction (GvH or HvG direction). CDR3: CASLGTGAMNTEAFF. For the CDR3, the DNA is TGTGCCAGCTTAGGGACAGGGGCTATGAACACTGAAGCTTTCTTT. The variable domain in full, completed from reference TRBV18 and TRBJ1-1, reads NAGVMQNPRHLVRRRGQEARLRCSPMKGHSHVYWYRQLPEEGLKFMVYLQKENIIDESGMPKERFSAEFPKEGPSILRIQQVVRGDSAAYFCASLGTGAMNTEAFFGQGTRLTVV.